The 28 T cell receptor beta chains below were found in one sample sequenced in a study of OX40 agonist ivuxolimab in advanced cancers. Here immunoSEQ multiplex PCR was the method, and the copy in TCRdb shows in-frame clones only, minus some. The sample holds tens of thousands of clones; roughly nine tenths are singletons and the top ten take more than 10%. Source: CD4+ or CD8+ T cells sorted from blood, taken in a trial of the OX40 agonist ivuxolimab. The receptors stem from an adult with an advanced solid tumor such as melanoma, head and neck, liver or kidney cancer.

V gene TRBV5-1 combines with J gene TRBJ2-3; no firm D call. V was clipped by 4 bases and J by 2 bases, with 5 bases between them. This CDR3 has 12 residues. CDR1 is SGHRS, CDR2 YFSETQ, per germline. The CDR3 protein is CASSIYTDTQYF. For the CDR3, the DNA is TGCGCCAGCAGCATCTACACAGATACGCAGTATTTT.

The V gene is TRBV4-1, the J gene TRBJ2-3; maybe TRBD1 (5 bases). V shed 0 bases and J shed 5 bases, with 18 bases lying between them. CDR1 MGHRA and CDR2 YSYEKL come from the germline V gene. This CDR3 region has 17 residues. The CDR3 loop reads CASSQDLVAGLEDTQYF. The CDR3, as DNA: TGCGCCAGCAGCCAAGATCTCGTAGCAGGGTTGGAAGATACGCAGTATTTT.

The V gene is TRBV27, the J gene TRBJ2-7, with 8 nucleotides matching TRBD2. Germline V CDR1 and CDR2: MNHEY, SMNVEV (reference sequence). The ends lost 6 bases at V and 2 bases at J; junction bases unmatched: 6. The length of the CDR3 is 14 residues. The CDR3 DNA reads TGTGCCAGCAGAAAAACTAGCGGCCCCTACGAGCAGTACTTC. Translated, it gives CASRKTSGPYEQYF.

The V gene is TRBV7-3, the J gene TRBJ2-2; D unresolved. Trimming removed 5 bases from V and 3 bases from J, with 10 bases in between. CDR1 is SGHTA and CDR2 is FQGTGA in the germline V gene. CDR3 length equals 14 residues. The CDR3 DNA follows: TGTGCCAGCAGCGCAGTACTGCACACCGGGGAGCTGTTTTTT. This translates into CASSAVLHTGELFF.

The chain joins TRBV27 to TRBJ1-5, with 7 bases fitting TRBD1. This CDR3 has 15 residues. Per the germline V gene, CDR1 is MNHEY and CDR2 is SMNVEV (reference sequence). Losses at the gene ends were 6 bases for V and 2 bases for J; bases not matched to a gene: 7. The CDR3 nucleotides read TGTGCCAGCAGCCTCAGGGGGGGCGGCAATCAGCCCCAGCATTTT. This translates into CASSLRGGGNQPQHF.

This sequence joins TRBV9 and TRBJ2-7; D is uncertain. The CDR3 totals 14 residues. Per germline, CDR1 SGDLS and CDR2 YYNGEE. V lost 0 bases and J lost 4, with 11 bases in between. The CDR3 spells CASSVGGSGYEQYF. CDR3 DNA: TGTGCCAGCAGCGTAGGGGGTAGTGGATACGAGCAGTACTTC.

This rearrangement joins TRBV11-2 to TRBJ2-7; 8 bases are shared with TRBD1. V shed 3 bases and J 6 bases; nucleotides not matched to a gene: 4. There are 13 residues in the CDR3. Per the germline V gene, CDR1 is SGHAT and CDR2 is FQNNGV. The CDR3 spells CASSFETGVEQYF. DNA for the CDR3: TGTGCCAGCAGCTTCGAGACAGGGGTCGAGCAGTACTTC.

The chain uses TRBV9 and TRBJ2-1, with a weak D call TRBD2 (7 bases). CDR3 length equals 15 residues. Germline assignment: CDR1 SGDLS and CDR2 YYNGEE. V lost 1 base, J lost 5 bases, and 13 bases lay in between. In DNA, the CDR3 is TGTGCCAGCAGCGTAAGGGGGGGAAGTAACAATGAGCAGTTCTTC. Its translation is CASSVRGGSNNEQFF. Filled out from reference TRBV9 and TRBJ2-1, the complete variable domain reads DSGVTQTPKHLITATGQRVTLRCSPRSGDLSVYWYQQSLDQGLQFLIQYYNGEERAKGNILERFSAQQFPDLHSELNLSSLELGDSALYFCASSVRGGSNNEQFFGPGTRLTVL.

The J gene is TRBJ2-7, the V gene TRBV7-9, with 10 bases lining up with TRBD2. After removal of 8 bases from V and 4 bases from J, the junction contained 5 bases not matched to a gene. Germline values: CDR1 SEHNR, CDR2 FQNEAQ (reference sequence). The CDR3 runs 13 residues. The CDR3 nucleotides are TGTGCCAGCGCGGGGACTAGCGTATACGAGCAGTACTTC. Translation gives CASAGTSVYEQYF. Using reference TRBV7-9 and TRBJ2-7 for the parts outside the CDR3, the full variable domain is DTGVSQNPRHKITKRGQNVTFRCDPISEHNRLYWYRQTLGQGPEFLTYFQNEAQLEKSRLLSDRFSAERPKGSFSTLEIQRTEQGDSAMYLCASAGTSVYEQYFGPGTRLTVT.

Written as DNA, the CDR3 is TGTGCCAGCAGCTTAGCCGCAGGGACGTCAGGGTACGAGCAGTACTTC. Its protein is CASSLAAGTSGYEQYF. This chain connects TRBV7-6 to TRBJ2-7, with D possibly called TRBD1 or TRBD2 (5 bases each). Looked up from germline, CDR1 is SGHVS and CDR2 is FNYEAQ. The V gene lost 0 bases and the J gene lost 4 bases, with 16 bases spanning the gap. CDR3 length: 16 amino acids.

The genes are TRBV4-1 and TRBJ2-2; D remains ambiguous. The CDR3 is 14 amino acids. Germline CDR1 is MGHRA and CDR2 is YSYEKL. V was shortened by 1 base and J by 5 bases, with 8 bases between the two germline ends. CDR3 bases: TGCGCCAGCAGCCAAGTTGCCGAAACCGGGGAGCTGTTTTTT. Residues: CASSQVAETGELFF.

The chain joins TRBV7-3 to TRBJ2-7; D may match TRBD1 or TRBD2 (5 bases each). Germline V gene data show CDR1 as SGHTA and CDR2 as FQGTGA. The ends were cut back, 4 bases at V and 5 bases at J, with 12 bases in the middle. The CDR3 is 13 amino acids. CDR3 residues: CASSWGPLDEQYF. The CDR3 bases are TGTGCCAGCAGCTGGGGACCTCTCGACGAGCAGTACTTC.

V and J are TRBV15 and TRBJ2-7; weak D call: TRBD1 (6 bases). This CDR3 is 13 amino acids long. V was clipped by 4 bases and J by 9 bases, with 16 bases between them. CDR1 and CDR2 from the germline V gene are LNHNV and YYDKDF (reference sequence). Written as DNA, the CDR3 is TGTGCCACCAGCACGAGGACAGATCCCAGGCAGTACTTC. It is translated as CATSTRTDPRQYF. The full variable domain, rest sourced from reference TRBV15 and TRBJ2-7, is DAMVIQNPRYQVTQFGKPVTLSCSQTLNHNVMYWYQQKSSQAPKLLFHYYDKDFNNEADTPDNFQSRRPNTSFCFLDIRSPGLGDTAMYLCATSTRTDPRQYFGPGTRLTVT.

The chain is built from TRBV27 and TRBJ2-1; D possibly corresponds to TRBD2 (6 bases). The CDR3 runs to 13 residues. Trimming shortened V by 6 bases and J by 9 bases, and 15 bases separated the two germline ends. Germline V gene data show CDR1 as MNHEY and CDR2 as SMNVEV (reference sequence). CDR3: CASSVQLGGEQFF. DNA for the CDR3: TGTGCCAGCAGCGTACAACTGGGGGGTGAGCAGTTCTTC.

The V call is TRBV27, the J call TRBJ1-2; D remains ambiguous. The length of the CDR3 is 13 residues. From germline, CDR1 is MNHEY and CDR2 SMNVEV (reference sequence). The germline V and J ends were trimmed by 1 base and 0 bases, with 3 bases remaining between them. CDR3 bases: TGTGCCAGCAGTTTATATGCTAACTATGGCTACACCTTC. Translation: CASSLYANYGYTF.

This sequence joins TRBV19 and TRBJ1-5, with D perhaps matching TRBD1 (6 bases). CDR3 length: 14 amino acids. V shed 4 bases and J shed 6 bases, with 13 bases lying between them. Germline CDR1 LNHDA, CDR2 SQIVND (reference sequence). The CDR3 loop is CASSTKQGRQPQHF. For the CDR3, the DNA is TGTGCCAGTAGTACCAAACAGGGTCGTCAGCCCCAGCATTTT.

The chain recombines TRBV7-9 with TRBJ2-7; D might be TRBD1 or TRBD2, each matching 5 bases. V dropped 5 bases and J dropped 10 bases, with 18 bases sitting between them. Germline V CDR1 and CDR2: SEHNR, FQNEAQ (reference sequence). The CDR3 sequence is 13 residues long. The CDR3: CASSISTPRGQYF. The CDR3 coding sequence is TGTGCCAGCAGCATCTCTACCCCCCGGGGCCAGTACTTC.

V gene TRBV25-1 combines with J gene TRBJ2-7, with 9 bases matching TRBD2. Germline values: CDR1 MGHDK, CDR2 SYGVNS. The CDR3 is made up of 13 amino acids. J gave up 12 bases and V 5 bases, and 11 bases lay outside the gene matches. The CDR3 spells CASSSGLAGPLYF. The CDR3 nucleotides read TGTGCCAGCAGTTCGGGACTAGCCGGCCCCCTGTACTTC.

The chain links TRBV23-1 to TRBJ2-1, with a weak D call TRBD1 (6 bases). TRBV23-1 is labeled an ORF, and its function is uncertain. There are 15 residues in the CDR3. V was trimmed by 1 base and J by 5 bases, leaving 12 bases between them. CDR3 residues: CASSQLAGADNEQFF. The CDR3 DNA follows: TGCGCCAGCAGTCAATTGGCAGGGGCGGACAATGAGCAGTTCTTC.

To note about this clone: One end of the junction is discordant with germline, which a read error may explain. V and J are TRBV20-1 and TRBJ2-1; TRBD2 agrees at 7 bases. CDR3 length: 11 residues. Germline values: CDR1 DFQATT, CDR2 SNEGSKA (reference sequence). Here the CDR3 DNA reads TGCAGTGCTCGAGACGGGAGGCGTTCGTTCTTC. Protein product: CSARDGRRSFF.

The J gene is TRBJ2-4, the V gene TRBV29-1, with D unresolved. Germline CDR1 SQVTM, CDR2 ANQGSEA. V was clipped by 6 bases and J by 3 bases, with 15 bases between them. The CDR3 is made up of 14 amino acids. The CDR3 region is CSVFSITSKNIQYF. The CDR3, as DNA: TGCAGCGTCTTCAGCATTACAAGCAAAAACATTCAGTACTTC.

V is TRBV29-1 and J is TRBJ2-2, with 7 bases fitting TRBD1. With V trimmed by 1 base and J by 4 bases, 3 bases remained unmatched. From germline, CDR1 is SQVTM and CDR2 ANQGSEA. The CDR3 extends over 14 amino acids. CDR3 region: CSVEGQGSTGELFF. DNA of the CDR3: TGCAGCGTTGAAGGACAGGGAAGCACCGGGGAGCTGTTTTTT.

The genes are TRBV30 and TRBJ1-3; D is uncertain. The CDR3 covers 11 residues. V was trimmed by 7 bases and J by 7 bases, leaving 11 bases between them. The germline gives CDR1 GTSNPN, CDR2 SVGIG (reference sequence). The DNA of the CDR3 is TGTGCCTCGGAGGCCGGGAACACCATATATTTT. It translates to CASEAGNTIYF.

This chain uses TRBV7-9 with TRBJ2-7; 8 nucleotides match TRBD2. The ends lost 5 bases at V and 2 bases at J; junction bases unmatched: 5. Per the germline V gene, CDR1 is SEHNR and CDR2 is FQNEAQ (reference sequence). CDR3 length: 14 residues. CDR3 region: CASSPSGSPYEQYF. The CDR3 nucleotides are TGTGCCAGCAGCCCGAGCGGGAGCCCCTACGAGCAGTACTTC.

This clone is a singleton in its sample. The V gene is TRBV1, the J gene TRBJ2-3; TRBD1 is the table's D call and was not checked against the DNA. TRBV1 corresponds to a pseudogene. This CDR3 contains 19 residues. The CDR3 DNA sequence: TGCACCAGCAGCCAAGACCACCAAGACAGGGCTAGAAACACAGATACGCAGTATTTT. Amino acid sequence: CTSSQDHQDRARNTDTQYF.

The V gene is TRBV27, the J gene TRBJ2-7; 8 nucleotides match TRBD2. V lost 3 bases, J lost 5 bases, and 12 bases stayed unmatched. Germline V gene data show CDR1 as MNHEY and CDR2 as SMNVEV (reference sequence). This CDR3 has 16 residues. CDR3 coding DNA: TGTGCCAGCAGTTTCCGTCCGGGAGGGCCGGGCGACGAGCAGTACTTC. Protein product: CASSFRPGGPGDEQYF.

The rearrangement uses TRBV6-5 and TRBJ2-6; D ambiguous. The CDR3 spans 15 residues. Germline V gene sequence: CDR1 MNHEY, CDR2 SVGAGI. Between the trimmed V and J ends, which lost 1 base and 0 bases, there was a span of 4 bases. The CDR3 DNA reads TGTGCCAGCAGTTACTTCGGCTCTGGGGCCAACGTCCTGACTTTC. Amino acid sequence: CASSYFGSGANVLTF.

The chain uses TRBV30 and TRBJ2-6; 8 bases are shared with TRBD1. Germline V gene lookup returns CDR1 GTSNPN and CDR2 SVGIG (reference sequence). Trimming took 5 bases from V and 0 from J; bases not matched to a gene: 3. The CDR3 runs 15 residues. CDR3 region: CAWGQGDSGANVLTF. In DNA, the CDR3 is TGTGCCTGGGGACAGGGCGACTCTGGGGCCAACGTCCTGACTTTC.